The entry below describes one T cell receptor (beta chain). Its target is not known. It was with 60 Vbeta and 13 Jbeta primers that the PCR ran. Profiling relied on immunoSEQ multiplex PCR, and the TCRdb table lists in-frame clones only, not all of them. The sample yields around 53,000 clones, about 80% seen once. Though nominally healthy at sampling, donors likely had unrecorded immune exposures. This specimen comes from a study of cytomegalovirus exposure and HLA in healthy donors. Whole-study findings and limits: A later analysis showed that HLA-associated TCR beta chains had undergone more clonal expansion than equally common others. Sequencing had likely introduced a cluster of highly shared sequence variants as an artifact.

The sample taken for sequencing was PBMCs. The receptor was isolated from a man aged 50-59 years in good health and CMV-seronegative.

The CDR3 DNA follows: TGTGCCAGCGTACCTACCGGGACTGCTAACTATGGCTACACCTTC. This sequence encodes CASVPTGTANYGYTF. The chain joins TRBV6-6 to TRBJ1-2; a weak D match, TRBD1 (5 bases). The ends were cut back, 8 bases at V and 0 bases at J, with 16 bases in the middle. This CDR3 is 15 amino acids long. Looked up from germline, CDR1 is MNHNY and CDR2 is SVGAGI (reference sequence).